Below are 18 T cell receptor beta chains sequenced from a single sample in a study of T-cell memory formation after mild COVID-19 (dated by TCRdb to the early 2020s). Library method: 5' RACE. The instrument given in TCRdb is Illumina NovaSeq 6000. TCRdb cleaned the public reads at Q25 with fastp, built clones with MiXCR and kept in-frame beta chains. Each entry merges the rows of one CDR3 protein and shows their most common DNA and genes. Present in this sample are about 400,000 distinct CDR3 sequences, roughly 18% of which were seen just once. The biggest ten clones account for around a fifth of the sample. Sequencing was done on a sample of PBMCs or a T cell subset sorted from them (not recorded which). The receptors come from a young man who had mild COVID-19 (a few samples of this study predate the infection). The sample titles of this study are shuffled in the database, so cell type and time point are left out; the donor was told from shared clones.

This clonotype appeared a few times. The genes are TRBV20-1 and TRBJ2-3; D tentatively reads TRBD1 or TRBD2 (6 bases each). The CDR3 is 14 amino acids. Looked up from germline, CDR1 is DFQATT and CDR2 is SNEGSKA (reference sequence). V was trimmed by 6 bases and J by 1 base, leaving 14 bases between them. The CDR3 nucleotides read TGCAGTGCCAAGAGGGGGGTCGGCACAGATACGCAGTATTTT. Encoded protein: CSAKRGVGTDTQYF.

This clonotype was found a few times. The genes are TRBV5-1 and TRBJ2-5; unclear D gene. Deletions cut 0 bases from V and 5 bases from J, with 11 bases between. Germline V gene lookup returns CDR1 SGHRS and CDR2 YFSETQ. This CDR3 is 14 amino acids long. CDR3 DNA: TGCGCCAGCAGCTTGGCCGGCAGTACGGAGACCCAGTACTTC. Protein sequence: CASSLAGSTETQYF.

This clonotype was found many times. The chain joins TRBV7-6 to TRBJ2-3; TRBD2 matches 13 bases. Per germline, CDR1 SGHVS and CDR2 FNYEAQ. The CDR3 is 15 amino acids. V trimming: 4 bases; J trimming: 5 bases; junction bases outside the gene matches: 3. The CDR3 DNA sequence: TGTGCCAGCAGCTCCTGGACTAGCGGGGGAGATACGCAGTATTTT. Translation gives CASSSWTSGGDTQYF.

The chain uses TRBV4-1 and TRBJ2-6; 8 nucleotides align to TRBD1. The junction had 4 bases not matched to a gene; V was cut back by 2 bases and J by 4 bases. The CDR3 has 16 residues. Germline V lookup: CDR1 MGHRA, CDR2 YSYEKL. The CDR3 nucleotides read TGCGCCAGCAGCCAAAACAGGGGGGCGGGGGCCAACGTCCTGACTTTC. It yields the protein CASSQNRGAGANVLTF.

V is TRBV28 and J is TRBJ1-4; 10 bases align to TRBD1. Germline V lookup: CDR1 MDHEN, CDR2 SYDVKM. Germline trimming cut 6 bases from V and 8 bases from J; bases unmatched to any gene: 9. CDR3 length: 15 residues. This CDR3 is CASRSPGTGEEKLFF. For the CDR3, the DNA is TGTGCCAGCAGATCCCCCGGGACAGGGGAAGAAAAACTGTTTTTT.

The V and J genes are TRBV3-1 and TRBJ2-3; 9 bases align to TRBD2. The CDR3 length is 15 residues. V lost 5 bases and J lost 4; bases outside the gene matches: 7. CDR1 is LGHDT, CDR2 YNNKEL, per germline (reference sequence). Here the CDR3 DNA reads TGTGCCAGCAGCGCCGGGACTAGCATTGCAGATACGCAGTATTTT. Protein: CASSAGTSIADTQYF.

The sample holds a few counts of this clonotype. The chain recombines TRBV4-3 with TRBJ2-6, with TRBD1 identical over 7 bases. CDR3 length: 19 amino acids. Germline V gene sequence: CDR1 LGHNA, CDR2 YSLEER. J was trimmed by 0 bases and V by 4 bases; bases with no gene match: 12. CDR3 sequence: CASSRDGQATFSGANVLTF. CDR3 DNA sequence: TGCGCCAGCAGCCGAGATGGACAGGCTACCTTCTCTGGGGCCAACGTCCTGACTTTC.

The table lists this clonotype with a few counts. V and J are TRBV20-1 and TRBJ1-6, with D perhaps TRBD1 (5 bases). The germline gives CDR1 DFQATT, CDR2 SNEGSKA (reference sequence). Trimming took 6 bases from V and 9 from J, leaving 15 bases between them. This CDR3 is 13 amino acids long. CDR3 DNA sequence: TGCAGTGCCCCCCGGGGCTCCCCTTCACCCCTCCACTTT. Translated: CSAPRGSPSPLHF.

The rearrangement uses TRBV6-2 or TRBV6-3 and TRBJ2-7; perhaps TRBD2 as D (6 bases). CDR3 length equals 12 residues. Trimming removed 2 bases at V and 7 bases at J, with 9 bases between. Germline CDR1 reads MNHEY; CDR2 reads SVGEGT. DNA for the CDR3: TGTGCCAGCAGTTACGCCCGGGGGGAGCAGTACGTC. Translation: CASSYARGEQYV.

The table lists this clonotype with a few counts. The V gene is TRBV12-3 or TRBV12-4, the J gene TRBJ2-1; 11 bases match TRBD1. The CDR3 consists of 15 residues. J was trimmed by 8 bases and V by 6 bases; bases with no gene match: 9. CDR3 nucleotide sequence: TGTGCCAGCAGCCCCCGGACAGGGGGCAGGGATGAGCAGTTCTTC. It encodes CASSPRTGGRDEQFF.

This clonotype was picked up one time. A much larger clonotype is one base distant, so this may be a read error. The V call is TRBV2, the J call TRBJ1-1; D gene ambiguous. The CDR3 totals 11 residues. The V gene lost 2 bases and the J gene lost 6 bases, with 4 bases spanning the gap. Germline V gene sequence: CDR1 SNHLY, CDR2 FYNNEI. CDR3 nucleotides: TGTGCCAGCAGTGAACGGGCTGAAGCTTTCTTT. This translates into CASSERAEAFF.

The chain has TRBV2 and TRBJ1-2, with 9 bases identical to TRBD1. The CDR3 extends over 15 amino acids. CDR1 is SNHLY, CDR2 FYNNEI, per germline. V dropped 4 bases and J dropped 0; count of bases not matched to a gene: 3. CDR3: CASSAWTGANYGYTF. The CDR3 nucleotides read TGTGCCAGCAGTGCATGGACAGGGGCTAACTATGGCTACACCTTC.

The chain couples TRBV27 to TRBJ1-2; 9 bases are shared with TRBD1. The V segment lost 3 bases and the J segment 8 bases; nucleotides outside the gene matches: 4. Germline CDR1 is MNHEY and CDR2 is SMNVEV (reference sequence). This CDR3 has 13 residues. CDR3 bases: TGTGCCAGCAGTTTGAGGACAGGGGTCGGCTACACCTTC. It codes for CASSLRTGVGYTF.

This clonotype was seen a few times. The chain joins TRBV6-5 to TRBJ2-2; 9 bases agree with TRBD2. V shed 7 bases, J shed 5 bases, and the junction held 8 bases outside the gene matches. The CDR3 contains 15 residues. Germline values: CDR1 MNHEY, CDR2 SVGAGI. CDR3 nucleotide sequence: TGTGCCAGCAATCCGGGACTAGCATTAACCGGGGAGCTGTTTTTT. Its protein product is CASNPGLALTGELFF.

This sequence joins TRBV7-9 and TRBJ1-1; 11 bases align to TRBD1. Germline V gives CDR1 SEHNR, CDR2 FQNEAQ (reference sequence). The V segment lost 5 bases and the J segment 5 bases; nucleotides outside the gene matches: 7. The CDR3 length is 15 residues. The CDR3 DNA is TGTGCCAGCAGCCATCCCGGGACAGGGGGGACTGAAGCTTTCTTT. Residues: CASSHPGTGGTEAFF.

The chain carries TRBV3-1 and TRBJ2-5; 7 bases are a match to TRBD1. V gave up 1 base and J gave up 0 bases; unmatched junction bases: 2. The CDR3 length is 15 residues. CDR1 LGHDT and CDR2 YNNKEL come from the germline V gene (reference sequence). Written as DNA, the CDR3 is TGTGCCAGCAGCCAAGGAGGACAGGACCAAGAGACCCAGTACTTC. Residues: CASSQGGQDQETQYF.

This clonotype appeared a few times. This chain joins TRBV4-3 and TRBJ2-5; TRBD2 aligns across 9 bases. Trimming removed 0 bases from V and 0 bases from J; junction bases left unmatched: 5. This CDR3 is 17 amino acids long. CDR1 and CDR2 (germline): LGHNA, YSLEER. The DNA of the CDR3 is TGCGCCAGCAGCCAAGAGTTTAGCGGGGGTTACCAAGAGACCCAGTACTTC. This gives the protein CASSQEFSGGYQETQYF.

This clonotype was detected only a few times. J is TRBJ2-3 and V is TRBV5-5; D unresolved. Germline assignment: CDR1 SGHKS and CDR2 YYEKEE (reference sequence). V dropped 0 bases and J dropped 4 bases, with 15 bases sitting between them. This CDR3 contains 16 residues. The CDR3 here is CASSLGAPVFADTQYF. The CDR3 bases are TGTGCCAGCAGCTTGGGGGCCCCTGTTTTTGCAGATACGCAGTATTTT.